This T cell receptor beta chain is from a study of OX40 agonist ivuxolimab in advanced cancers. The table came from immunoSEQ multiplex PCR; TCRdb's copy has only in-frame clones and leaves some out. The data show more than 75,000 clones, 88% seen once. Germline values: CDR1 MNHNS, CDR2 SASEGT. With V trimmed by 10 bases and J by 8 bases, 14 bases remained unmatched. The CDR3 contains 15 residues. This chain joins TRBV6-1 and TRBJ2-1, with TRBD2 matching over 10 bases. This material consisted of CD4+ or CD8+ T cells sorted from blood, taken in a trial of the OX40 agonist ivuxolimab. This TCR was sampled from an adult with an advanced solid tumor such as melanoma, head and neck, liver or kidney cancer. The CDR3 reads CATGTSSGSGYEQFF. The CDR3 nucleotides are TGTGCCACAGGAACCTCTAGCGGGAGTGGGTATGAGCAGTTCTTC.